The 13 T cell receptor beta chains reported below all come from one sample, sequenced in a study of radiotherapy plus CTLA-4 blockade in lung cancer. The table came from immunoSEQ multiplex PCR; TCRdb's copy has only in-frame clones and leaves some out. In the table there are 75,000 to 95,000 clones, around 84% of which are singletons. Specimen: peripheral blood, collected from a patient treated with radiotherapy plus ipilimumab. All receptors derive from a human donor with non-small cell lung cancer that progressed on radiotherapy plus ipilimumab.

The genes are TRBV15 and TRBJ2-3, with a possible D match to TRBD2 (6 bases). CDR1 LNHNV and CDR2 YYDKDF come from the germline V gene (reference sequence). Trimming removed 0 bases at V and 0 bases at J, with 7 bases between. CDR3 length: 15 residues. CDR3 DNA sequence: TGTGCCACCAGCAGAGAGGGGACTAGCACAGATACGCAGTATTTT. It codes for CATSREGTSTDTQYF.

The count of this clone is one. V and J are TRBV29-1 and TRBJ1-1; 8 nucleotides align to TRBD1. CDR3 length: 14 residues. Germline-derived CDR1 and CDR2 are SQVTM and ANQGSEA. The J segment lost 7 bases and the V segment lost 7 bases, leaving 14 bases of the junction unmatched. The CDR3 spells CSAGQALGKGEAFF. As DNA, the CDR3 is TGCAGCGCGGGACAGGCACTCGGGAAAGGTGAAGCTTTCTTT.

J is TRBJ2-2 and V is TRBV30; TRBD2 agrees at 7 bases. After removal of 2 bases from V and 4 bases from J, the junction contained 4 bases not matched to a gene. Germline V gives CDR1 GTSNPN, CDR2 SVGIG (reference sequence). The CDR3 is 14 amino acids. CDR3 coding DNA: TGTGCCTGGAGTATCTCTAGCGGCACCGGGGAGCTGTTTTTT. Translation: CAWSISSGTGELFF.

The chain has TRBV7-2 and TRBJ2-1; 13 positions agree with TRBD2. The junction had 1 base not matched to a gene; V was cut back by 1 base and J by 7 bases. The CDR3 loop spans 15 amino acids. Germline-derived CDR1 and CDR2 are SGHTA and FQGNSA. CDR3 bases: TGTGCCAGCAGCTTAGTACTAGCGGGAGGGAATGAGCAGTTCTTC. The encoded protein is CASSLVLAGGNEQFF.

CDR3 loop: CASSNSGVSPYEQFF. The DNA for the CDR3 is TGTGCCAGCAGCAACTCGGGAGTAAGCCCTTATGAGCAGTTCTTC. The V and J genes are TRBV6-6 and TRBJ2-1, with a weak D call TRBD2 (6 bases). The CDR3 has 15 amino acids. CDR1 and CDR2 from the germline V gene are MNHNY and SVGAGI (reference sequence). The germline V and J ends were trimmed by 6 bases and 8 bases, with 20 bases remaining between them.

The J gene is TRBJ2-1, the V gene TRBV5-1; D call uncertain. Trimming shortened V by 4 bases and J by 3 bases, and 2 bases separated the two germline ends. The CDR3 sequence is 11 residues long. CDR1 and CDR2 from the germline V gene are SGHRS and YFSETQ. In DNA form, the CDR3 reads TGCGCCAGCAGCGACTACAATGAGCAGTTCTTC. Its translation is CASSDYNEQFF.

This sequence joins TRBV7-3 and TRBJ1-1; perhaps TRBD1 as D (5 bases). The CDR3 spans 13 residues. Germline V CDR1 and CDR2: SGHTA, FQGTGA. V was clipped by 3 bases and J by 8 bases, with 13 bases between them. This CDR3 is CASSLSQGTEAFF. The CDR3 bases are TGTGCCAGCAGCTTGAGCCAGGGTACGGAAGCTTTCTTT. The variable domain in full, completed from reference TRBV7-3 and TRBJ1-1, reads GAGVSQTPSNKVTEKGKYVELRCDPISGHTALYWYRQSLGQGPEFLIYFQGTGAADDSGLPNDRFFAVRPEGSVSTLKIQRTERGDSAVYLCASSLSQGTEAFFGQGTRLTVV.

Notes on this clone: The sample has other DNA sequences that encode this CDR3 too. CDR3 DNA: TGTGCCTGGACAAAGGGCCTAAGCTCCTACAATGAGCAGTTCTTC. It translates to CAWTKGLSSYNEQFF. The chain links TRBV30 to TRBJ2-1, with D hard to call. The germline V gene has CDR1 GTSNPN and CDR2 SVGIG (reference sequence). The germline V and J ends were trimmed by 4 bases and 0 bases, with 13 bases remaining between them. The CDR3 is made up of 15 amino acids.

The chain has TRBV5-1 and TRBJ2-5, with TRBD1 matching over 10 bases. Germline V CDR1 and CDR2: SGHRS, YFSETQ. V trimming: 0 bases; J trimming: 4 bases; junction bases outside the gene matches: 6. This CDR3 has 16 residues. CDR3 loop: CASSLVWDRGGETQYF. The CDR3 nucleotides read TGCGCCAGCAGCTTGGTCTGGGACAGGGGCGGAGAGACCCAGTACTTC.

The chain uses TRBV5-1 and TRBJ2-7, with 7 bases identical to TRBD2. Germline CDR1 and CDR2: SGHRS and YFSETQ. The CDR3 runs to 14 residues. J gave up 2 bases and V 3 bases, and 5 bases lay outside the gene matches. CDR3 sequence reads: CASSWGGTPYEQYF. In DNA form, the CDR3 reads TGCGCCAGCAGCTGGGGGGGGACGCCCTACGAGCAGTACTTC. Drawing the rest from reference TRBV5-1 and TRBJ2-7, the complete variable domain is KAGVTQTPRYLIKTRGQQVTLSCSPISGHRSVSWYQQTPGQGLQFLFEYFSETQRNKGNFPGRFSGRQFSNSRSEMNVSTLELGDSALYLCASSWGGTPYEQYFGPGTRLTVT.

This rearrangement joins TRBV5-1 to TRBJ2-5, with D tentatively TRBD1 or TRBD2 (5 bases each). Germline loops: CDR1 SGHRS, CDR2 YFSETQ. The CDR3 totals 14 residues. V lost 4 bases, J lost 5 bases, and 15 bases lay in between. This CDR3 is CASSQPGRVETQYF. The DNA for the CDR3 is TGCGCCAGCAGCCAACCGGGACGGGTTGAGACCCAGTACTTC.

The V call is TRBV4-1, the J call TRBJ1-4; 8 bases line up with TRBD1. Germline V gene data show CDR1 as MGHRA and CDR2 as YSYEKL. The CDR3 loop spans 14 amino acids. J was trimmed by 4 bases and V by 6 bases; bases with no gene match: 4. CDR3 protein: CASSRGQVNEKLFF. For the CDR3, the DNA is TGCGCCAGCAGTCGGGGACAGGTTAATGAAAAACTGTTTTTT.

This clone appeared once. The chain recombines TRBV5-1 with TRBJ1-2; maybe TRBD1 (6 bases). Germline values: CDR1 SGHRS, CDR2 YFSETQ. The V and J ends lost 1 base and 3 bases respectively, with 10 bases between them. CDR3 length: 14 residues. CDR3 nucleotides: TGCGCCAGCAGCTTGCCTAGGACAGACTATGGCTACACCTTC. Translated, it gives CASSLPRTDYGYTF.